Detailed here is one TCR beta chain. The target antigen is unknown. The data were produced by immunoSEQ multiplex PCR, yet TCRdb's version contains in-frame clones alone and is incomplete. The sample holds 20,000 to 25,000 clones, 55% to 75% seen once. This sample is drawn from a study of cytotoxic CD8 clonotypes in ibrutinib-treated CLL. General observations from the study: The study found baseline clonality above age-matched healthy donors, tracking circulating CD8+ T-cell counts. Whereas clonality rose at ibrutinib response, it declined toward baseline at progression.

CDR1 and CDR2 (germline): SQVTM, ANQGSEA. This CDR3 has 16 amino acids. Trimming removed 6 bases from V and 0 bases from J; junction bases left unmatched: 7. Source: PBMCs, taken after 12 months of ibrutinib treatment. This chain links TRBV29-1 with TRBJ2-3, with 12 positions matching TRBD2. The receptor's source is a human donor with chronic lymphocytic leukemia. CDR3 amino acids: CSVDSTSGGSTDTQYF. CDR3 sequence (DNA): TGCAGCGTCGACAGTACTAGCGGGGGGAGCACAGATACGCAGTATTTT.